These 10 T cell receptor beta chains were sequenced from one sample in a study of human T cells and chemical hapten exposure (dated by TCRdb to 2020 to 2023). The intended sense of this specimen's time point label: pre-sensitization, week 0. Read against the paper, the sample's treatment or condition label means: therapeutic diphenylcyclopropenone sensitization with weekly scalp DPC. The method behind the library was RACE. The reads were generated on a NextSeq 500. TCRdb took the public reads, trimmed them with fastp at Q25, ran MiXCR for clone calling and kept in-frame beta chains. Each CDR3 protein gets just one entry, which takes the most common genes and DNA from the rows behind it. The sample profile shows 85,000 to 130,000 distinct CDR3 sequences; roughly an eighth of them were found once. The ten largest clones take up 1.5% to 2% of the sample. Source: whole blood, taken in connection with sensitization to the hapten diphenylcyclopropenone (DPC). These receptor sequences come from a woman aged 45 to 65 with alopecia areata. Some clones in this sample may be carry-over from other donors' samples.

This chain links TRBV6-2 or TRBV6-3 with TRBJ2-2; D unclear. V shed 5 bases and J shed 6 bases, with 19 bases lying between them. The CDR3 consists of 16 residues. Germline V gene data show CDR1 as MNHEY and CDR2 as SVGEGT. In DNA form, the CDR3 reads TGTGCCAGCAGTCAAACTATGTCGGGTTGGCCCGGGGAGCTGTTTTTT. Translation: CASSQTMSGWPGELFF.

The table lists this clonotype with a few counts. The chain combines TRBV10-3 with TRBJ2-3; 9 bases match TRBD2. Germline V CDR1 and CDR2: ENHRY, SYGVKD. CDR3 size: 15 residues. V shed 6 bases and J 5 bases; nucleotides not matched to a gene: 9. CDR3 coding DNA: TGTGCCATCAGGGATATAGCGGGAGAAAAAGATACGCAGTATTTT. It encodes CAIRDIAGEKDTQYF.

The chain is built from TRBV20-1 and TRBJ2-3; 8 nucleotides agree with TRBD2. There are 13 residues in the CDR3. CDR1 DFQATT and CDR2 SNEGSKA come from the germline V gene (reference sequence). The V segment lost 6 bases and the J segment 8 bases; nucleotides outside the gene matches: 10. This chain's CDR3 is CSALRAGEGTQYF. The CDR3 DNA reads as TGCAGTGCCCTCCGAGCGGGGGAGGGTACGCAGTATTTT.

This clonotype was seen more than once but under ten times. The chain combines TRBV28 with TRBJ2-7; TRBD2 agrees at 10 bases. The ends lost 3 bases at V and 4 bases at J; junction bases unmatched: 3. Germline V gene lookup returns CDR1 MDHEN and CDR2 SYDVKM. This CDR3 has 14 amino acids. CDR3 nucleotides: TGTGCCAGCAGTTTCGCTAGCGGGAGTTACGAGCAGTACTTC. It is translated as CASSFASGSYEQYF.

The sample holds many counts of this clonotype. The chain links TRBV6-2 or TRBV6-3 to TRBJ2-3; 13 bases line up with TRBD2. V was clipped by 10 bases and J by 1 base; unmatched bases: 2. The CDR3 runs to 14 residues. The germline gives CDR1 MNHEY, CDR2 SVGEGT. The CDR3 reads CATGTSGGTDTQYF. CDR3 nucleotide sequence: TGTGCCACCGGGACTAGCGGGGGCACAGATACGCAGTATTTT.

This clonotype occurred a few times. The rearrangement uses TRBV28 and TRBJ2-1; no clear D gene. The CDR3 has 10 residues. Germline V gene lookup returns CDR1 MDHEN and CDR2 SYDVKM. V gave up 2 bases and J gave up 10 bases, with 3 bases separating them. The chain's CDR3 is CASSLGEQFF. The DNA of the CDR3 is TGTGCCAGCAGTTTAGGAGAGCAGTTCTTC.

This chain links TRBV5-1 with TRBJ2-7, with TRBD1 matching 8 bases. CDR1 SGHRS and CDR2 YFSETQ come from the germline V gene. The CDR3 loop spans 14 amino acids. Losses at the gene ends were 9 bases for V and 5 bases for J; bases not matched to a gene: 13. The CDR3 sequence: CATRHTGQEDEQYF. The CDR3 DNA is TGCGCCACCCGCCATACGGGACAGGAGGACGAGCAGTACTTC.

This clonotype showed up many times. The chain combines TRBV7-9 with TRBJ1-2; TRBD1 might be the D (6 bases). CDR1 and CDR2 from the germline V gene are SEHNR and FQNEAQ (reference sequence). The V gene lost 2 bases and the J gene lost 0 bases, with 16 bases spanning the gap. CDR3 length: 17 residues. In DNA, the CDR3 is TGTGCCAGCAGCTTACTAATTCTACAGGGTGCTAACTATGGCTACACCTTC. The encoded protein is CASSLLILQGANYGYTF.

This clonotype was seen ten or more times. A read error is likely, as this CDR3 ends without the conserved phenylalanine or tryptophan. Because the CDR3's place on the DNA is in doubt, the DNA is left out and the CDR3 is given as listed by TCRdb. The chain is built from TRBV21-1 and TRBJ2-5; no DNA check was done on the table's D call, TRBD1. TRBV21-1 is an annotated pseudogene. The length of the CDR3 is 14 amino acids, counting both ends. This CDR3 reads CASSKGQGTGGSRH.

This clonotype came up a few times. The V and J genes are TRBV20-1 and TRBJ1-2; D not certain. Germline V gene sequence: CDR1 DFQATT, CDR2 SNEGSKA (reference sequence). Trimming removed 1 base from V and 2 bases from J, with 14 bases in between. This CDR3 region has 15 residues. The DNA for the CDR3 is TGCAGTGCTAGAGTTTTGGGCATCCTAAACTATGGCTACACCTTC. Amino acids: CSARVLGILNYGYTF.